These 27 T cell receptor beta chains came from one sample sequenced in a study of blood T cells in healthy people across ages. A second PCR, run for roughly 7 to 11 cycles, used a sample-barcoded 5' primer plus a J-beta primer mix. TCRdb re-derived calls from the 5' RACE reads in MiXCR, one entry per CDR3 protein. The sample has more than 700,000 distinct CDR3 sequences, less than 60% seen once; the top ten hold over 15%. Sequenced material: blood. The receptors were sampled from a man older than 75 in good health.

The CDR3 spells CASSLKAGAPSYEQYF. The CDR3 region has the DNA TGTGCCAGCAGCCTCAAAGCGGGGGCACCCTCCTACGAGCAGTACTTC. V and J are TRBV7-2 and TRBJ2-7, with 8 nucleotides matching TRBD2. CDR1 and CDR2 (germline): SGHTA, FQGNSA. Trimming took 5 bases from V and 0 from J; bases not matched to a gene: 9. The length of the CDR3 is 16 residues.

This clonotype showed up many times. The genes are TRBV6-2 or TRBV6-3 and TRBJ2-4; D not resolved. CDR1 is MNHEY, CDR2 SVGEGT, per germline. Trimming cost V 6 bases and J 11 bases, with 17 bases left between them. There are 13 residues in the CDR3. The CDR3 bases are TGTGCCAGCAGCCCCCCCTACCTTAATCTTCAGTACTTC. This gives the protein CASSPPYLNLQYF.

About this clonotype: A single base separates this from a much larger clone, so it may be a read error. CDR3 amino acids: CAGSPDSNEQYF. CDR3 coding DNA: TGTGCCGGCAGCCCCGACTCGAACGAGCAGTACTTC. The chain uses TRBV6-5 and TRBJ2-5; D is unresolved. The J call may be wrong; the DNA end is better matched by TRBJ2-7. This CDR3 region has 12 residues. Germline CDR1 reads MNHEY; CDR2 reads SVGAGI.

A note on this clonotype: This may be a read error, as it is one base from a much larger clone. The chain combines TRBV25-1 with TRBJ2-5; maybe TRBD2 (6 bases). This CDR3 is built from 15 residues. The germline V gene has CDR1 MGHDK and CDR2 SYGVNS. The CDR3 DNA reads as TGTGCCAGCAGTGAATCCGGGAGAGTAGGAGAGGCCCAGTACTTC. Amino acid sequence: CASSESGRVGEAQYF.

V and J are TRBV12-3 or TRBV12-4 and TRBJ2-1; 10 nucleotides match TRBD1. The J segment lost 4 bases and the V segment lost 6 bases, leaving 6 bases of the junction unmatched. This CDR3 is 15 amino acids long. In nucleotides, the CDR3 is TGTGCCAGCAGGAGACAGGGGGCGCGGTACAATGAGCAGTTCTTC. The encoded protein is CASRRQGARYNEQFF.

The chain carries TRBV5-1 and TRBJ2-7; possibly TRBD1 or TRBD2 for D (5 bases each). The J call may be mistaken, given a closer DNA end match to TRBJ2-5. The germline gives CDR1 SGHRS, CDR2 YFSETQ. The CDR3 is 16 amino acids. The CDR3 is CASSSPEAGLVETQYF. The CDR3 DNA is TGCGCCAGCAGCTCCCCGGAGGCAGGGTTGGTGGAGACCCAGTACTTC.

In regard to this clonotype: The junction departs from the called germline gene at one end, perhaps through a read error. The rearrangement joins TRBV28 to TRBJ1-5; no clear D. Germline CDR1 MDHEN, CDR2 SYDVKM. The CDR3 has 15 amino acids. DNA for the CDR3: TGTGCTAGCAGTCCTCGGACGACCACGGGTCAGCCCCAGCATTTT. It is translated as CASSPRTTTGQPQHF.

This sequence joins TRBV11-2 and TRBJ2-7; D perhaps matches TRBD1 (6 bases). CDR3 length: 15 residues. Germline values: CDR1 SGHAT, CDR2 FQNNGV. Trimming removed 3 bases at V and 4 bases at J, with 16 bases between. The CDR3 DNA is TGTGCCAGCAGCTTCATGTGGTCAGGGGCGTACGAGCAGTACTTC. This encodes CASSFMWSGAYEQYF.

This clonotype was observed at least ten times. CDR3 in amino acids: CASSVSGRAYEQYF. CDR3 nucleotide sequence: TGTGCCAGCAGCGTTAGCGGGAGGGCCTACGAGCAGTACTTC. The genes are TRBV7-2 and TRBJ2-7; TRBD2 aligns across 11 bases. Germline trimming cut 5 bases from V and 2 bases from J; bases unmatched to any gene: 2. This CDR3 has 14 amino acids. The germline V gene has CDR1 SGHTA and CDR2 FQGNSA.

The chain joins TRBV3-1 to TRBJ2-5, with D possibly being TRBD1 (5 bases). TRBJ2-7 explains the end of the DNA better; the J call may be wrong. The CDR3 is 14 residues long. CDR1 is LGHDT and CDR2 is YNNKEL in the germline V gene (reference sequence). Here the CDR3 reads CASSQEGQSDEQYF. CDR3 nucleotide sequence: TGTGCCAGCAGCCAAGAGGGGCAGTCCGACGAGCAGTACTTC.

V is TRBV20-1 and J is TRBJ1-6; tentatively, D is TRBD1 (6 bases). Germline CDR1 reads DFQATT; CDR2 reads SNEGSKA (reference sequence). This CDR3 spans 17 amino acids. Deletions cut 0 bases from V and 4 bases from J, with 16 bases between. The CDR3 sequence: CSARDVQGHQYNSPLHF. The CDR3 DNA reads as TGCAGTGCTAGAGATGTCCAGGGACATCAGTATAATTCACCCCTCCACTTT.

At least ten counts were recorded for this clonotype. The chain uses TRBV25-1 and TRBJ2-1, with D unclear. The CDR3 spans 11 residues. Looked up from germline, CDR1 is MGHDK and CDR2 is SYGVNS. The V and J ends lost 4 bases and 9 bases respectively, with 7 bases between them. CDR3 coding DNA: TGTGCCAGCAGTGGGTACGGTGAGCAGTTCTTC. Translation gives CASSGYGEQFF.

The V call is TRBV6-5, the J call TRBJ1-4; 7 positions agree with TRBD1. CDR3 length: 16 residues. V shed 4 bases and J 4 bases; nucleotides not matched to a gene: 9. Germline V gene data show CDR1 as MNHEY and CDR2 as SVGAGI. The CDR3 is CASSSGGGLHNEKLFF. DNA of the CDR3: TGTGCCAGCAGTTCCGGAGGGGGCCTCCATAATGAAAAACTGTTTTTT.

To note about this clonotype: At one of its ends the junction is not consistent with the germline gene, which may arise from a read error. The chain has TRBV6-2 or TRBV6-3 and TRBJ2-1; TRBD2 matches 7 bases. CDR3 length: 14 residues. Germline-derived CDR1 and CDR2 are MNHEY and SVGEGT. CDR3 residues: CASIGGGVRNERFF. Here the CDR3 DNA reads TGTGCCAGCATCGGTGGGGGGGTAAGAAATGAGCGGTTCTTC.

This clonotype was detected only a few times. V gene TRBV24-1 combines with J gene TRBJ2-3, with TRBD2 matching over 9 bases. Trimming at V came to 4 bases and at J to 6 bases, leaving 10 bases not matched to a gene. The germline V gene encodes CDR1 KGHDR and CDR2 SFDVKD. The CDR3 contains 16 residues. The CDR3 sequence is CATSDRLADNMDTQYF. As DNA, the CDR3 is TGTGCCACCAGTGACCGACTAGCGGATAATATGGATACGCAGTATTTT.

This clonotype occurred a few times. The chain carries TRBV12-3 or TRBV12-4 and TRBJ1-1; D is possibly TRBD1 (6 bases). CDR3 size: 15 residues. V dropped 6 bases and J dropped 0 bases, with 14 bases sitting between them. CDR3 coding DNA: TGTGCCAGCAGGCCACATACAGGGCTGAACACTGAAGCTTTCTTT. Amino acid sequence: CASRPHTGLNTEAFF.

V gene TRBV11-3 combines with J gene TRBJ2-5; 9 nucleotides line up with TRBD1. V trimming: 5 bases; J trimming: 11 bases; junction bases outside the gene matches: 15. The germline V gene has CDR1 SGHNT and CDR2 YENEEA. The CDR3 runs 15 residues. The chain's CDR3 is CASSPGTGKIAEQYF. The CDR3 DNA reads as TGTGCCAGCAGCCCCGGGACAGGGAAGATCGCTGAGCAGTACTTC.

J is TRBJ2-1 and V is TRBV20-1; perhaps TRBD1 as D (6 bases). Judging by the DNA end, TRBJ2-7 fits better; the J call may be wrong. Germline V CDR1 and CDR2: DFQATT, SNEGSKA (reference sequence). The CDR3 sequence is 16 residues long. Written as DNA, the CDR3 is TGCAGTGCCCAGGGGTCCGCCCTAAGCTCCTACAATGAGCAGTACTTC. Encoded protein: CSAQGSALSSYNEQYF.

This clonotype occurred a few times. The J gene is TRBJ2-3, the V gene TRBV20-1; 7 positions match TRBD2. Trimming at V came to 6 bases and at J to 2 bases, leaving 8 bases not matched to a gene. This CDR3 is 14 amino acids long. From germline, CDR1 is DFQATT and CDR2 SNEGSKA (reference sequence). The CDR3 sequence: CSASPTSSTDTQYF. The CDR3 DNA reads as TGCAGTGCCTCCCCGACTAGCTCCACAGATACGCAGTATTTT.

This clonotype was picked up many times. V is TRBV20-1 and J is TRBJ2-1; no reliable D call. Looked up from germline, CDR1 is DFQATT and CDR2 is SNEGSKA (reference sequence). Between the trimmed V and J ends, which lost 4 bases and 2 bases, there was a span of 18 bases. The CDR3 is 16 amino acids. CDR3 sequence (DNA): TGCAGTGCTACAGATGACGGCCCCGAGACCTACAATGAGCAGTTCTTC. It encodes CSATDDGPETYNEQFF.

This clonotype was counted only a few times. The J gene is TRBJ2-3, the V gene TRBV5-1; 11 bases align to TRBD2. Trimming at V came to 7 bases and at J to 2 bases, leaving 12 bases not matched to a gene. This CDR3 region has 17 residues. Germline assignment: CDR1 SGHRS and CDR2 YFSETQ. The CDR3 sequence: CASGALLSGRATDTQYF. CDR3 in DNA: TGCGCCAGCGGAGCTCTCCTTAGCGGGAGGGCCACAGATACGCAGTATTTT.

J is TRBJ2-7 and V is TRBV4-3; D is perhaps TRBD1 or TRBD2 (5 bases each). CDR1 and CDR2 (germline): LGHNA, YSLEER. The CDR3 totals 16 residues. Trimming left V 0 bases short and J 4 bases short, with 16 bases between. In DNA, the CDR3 is TGCGCCAGCAGCCAAGATGTGGGGGATAAAGGGTACGAGCAGTACTTC. This codes for CASSQDVGDKGYEQYF.

This clonotype was seen more than once but under ten times. The V and J genes are TRBV7-2 and TRBJ2-5; D remains ambiguous. The CDR3 has 15 residues. CDR1 and CDR2 from the germline V gene are SGHTA and FQGNSA. Trimming shortened V by 1 base and J by 0 bases, and 9 bases separated the two germline ends. Here the CDR3 reads CASSLVRQYQETQYF. CDR3 DNA: TGTGCCAGCAGCTTAGTACGGCAGTACCAAGAGACCCAGTACTTC. Using reference TRBV7-2 and TRBJ2-5 for the parts outside the CDR3, the full variable domain is GAGVSQSPSNKVTEKGKDVELRCDPISGHTALYWYRQSLGQGLEFLIYFQGNSAPDKSGLPSDRFSAERTGGSVSTLTIQRTQQEDSAVYLCASSLVRQYQETQYFGPGTRLLVL.

The chain carries TRBV28 and TRBJ2-5; tentatively, D is TRBD1 or TRBD2 (6 bases each). The CDR3 runs 13 residues. Trimming left V 11 bases short and J 3 bases short, with 16 bases between. Germline V gives CDR1 MDHEN, CDR2 SYDVKM. CDR3 DNA: TGTGCCGGCACCCCGGGGGCCGAAGAGACCCAGTACTTC. Translation gives CAGTPGAEETQYF.

This clonotype showed up many times. The rearrangement links TRBV29-1 to TRBJ1-1; possibly TRBD1 for D (5 bases). V lost 2 bases and J lost 1, with 5 bases in between. Germline CDR1 reads SQVTM; CDR2 reads ANQGSEA. This CDR3 comprises 12 residues. The CDR3 DNA reads TGCAGCGTTGAACAGGGGAACACTGAAGCTTTCTTT. Translation: CSVEQGNTEAFF.

The chain uses TRBV5-8 and TRBJ2-5; a weak D match, TRBD1 (5 bases). The germline CDR1 and CDR2 sequences are SGHTS and YDEGEE. CDR3 length: 14 amino acids. V gave up 5 bases and J gave up 6 bases, with 17 bases separating them. CDR3 amino acids: CASRRRVGMKTQYF. DNA of the CDR3: TGTGCCAGCAGACGCAGGGTGGGGATGAAGACCCAGTACTTC.

Concerning this clonotype itself: The DNA is left out, because the CDR3 cannot be placed on it with certainty; the CDR3 is given as TCRdb lists it. V usage is TRBV27 and J usage is TRBJ2-6; the table names TRBD1, a call not compared with the DNA. Including both end residues, the CDR3 is 15 amino acids long. Per germline, CDR1 MNHEY and CDR2 SMNVEV (reference sequence). The CDR3 loop is CASSGWGAGANVPTF.